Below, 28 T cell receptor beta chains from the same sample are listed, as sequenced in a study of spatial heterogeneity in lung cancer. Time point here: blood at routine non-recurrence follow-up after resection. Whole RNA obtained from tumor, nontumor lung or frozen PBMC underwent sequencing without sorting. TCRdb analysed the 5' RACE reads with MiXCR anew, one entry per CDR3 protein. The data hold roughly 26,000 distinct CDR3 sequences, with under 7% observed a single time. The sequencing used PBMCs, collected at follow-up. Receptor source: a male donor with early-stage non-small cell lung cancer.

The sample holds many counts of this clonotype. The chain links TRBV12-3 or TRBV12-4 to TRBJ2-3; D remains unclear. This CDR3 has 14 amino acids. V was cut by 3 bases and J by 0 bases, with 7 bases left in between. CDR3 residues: CASSFSSSTDTQYF. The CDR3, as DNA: TGTGCCAGCAGTTTTTCGAGTAGCACAGATACGCAGTATTTT.

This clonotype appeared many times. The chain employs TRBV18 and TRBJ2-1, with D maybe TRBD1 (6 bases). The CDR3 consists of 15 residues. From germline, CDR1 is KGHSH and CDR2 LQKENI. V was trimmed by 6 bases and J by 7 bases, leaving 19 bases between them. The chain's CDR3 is CASSPTGQQGNEQFF. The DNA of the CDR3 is TGTGCCAGCTCCCCCACTGGGCAACAGGGAAATGAGCAGTTCTTC.

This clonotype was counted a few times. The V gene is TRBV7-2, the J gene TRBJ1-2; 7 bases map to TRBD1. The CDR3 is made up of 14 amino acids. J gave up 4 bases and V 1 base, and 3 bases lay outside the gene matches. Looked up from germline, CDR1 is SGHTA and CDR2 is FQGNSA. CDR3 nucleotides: TGTGCCAGCAGCTTAGAGGGGGCGAGCTATGGCTACACCTTC. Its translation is CASSLEGASYGYTF.

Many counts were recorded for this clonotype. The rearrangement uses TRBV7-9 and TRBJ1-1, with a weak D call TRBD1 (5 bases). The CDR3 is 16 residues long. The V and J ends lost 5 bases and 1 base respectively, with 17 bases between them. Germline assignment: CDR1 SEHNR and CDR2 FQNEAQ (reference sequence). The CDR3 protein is CASSPPRPGENTEAFF. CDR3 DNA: TGTGCCAGCAGCCCCCCGAGGCCGGGGGAGAACACTGAAGCTTTCTTT.

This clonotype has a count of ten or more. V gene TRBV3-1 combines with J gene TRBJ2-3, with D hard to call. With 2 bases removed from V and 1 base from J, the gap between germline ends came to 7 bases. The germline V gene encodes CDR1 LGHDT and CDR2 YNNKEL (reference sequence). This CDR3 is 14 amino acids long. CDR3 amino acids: CASSQLRGTDTQYF. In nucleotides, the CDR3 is TGTGCCAGCAGCCAACTACGAGGCACAGATACGCAGTATTTT.

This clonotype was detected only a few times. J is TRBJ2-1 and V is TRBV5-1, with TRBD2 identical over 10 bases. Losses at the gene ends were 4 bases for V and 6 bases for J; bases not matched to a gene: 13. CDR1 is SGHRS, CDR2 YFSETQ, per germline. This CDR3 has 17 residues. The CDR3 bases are TGCGCCAGCAGCGCGTCGACCCTAGCGGGGGTTTCCAATGAGCAGTTCTTC. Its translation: CASSASTLAGVSNEQFF. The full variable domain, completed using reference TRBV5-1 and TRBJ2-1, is KAGVTQTPRYLIKTRGQQVTLSCSPISGHRSVSWYQQTPGQGLQFLFEYFSETQRNKGNFPGRFSGRQFSNSRSEMNVSTLELGDSALYLCASSASTLAGVSNEQFFGPGTRLTVL.

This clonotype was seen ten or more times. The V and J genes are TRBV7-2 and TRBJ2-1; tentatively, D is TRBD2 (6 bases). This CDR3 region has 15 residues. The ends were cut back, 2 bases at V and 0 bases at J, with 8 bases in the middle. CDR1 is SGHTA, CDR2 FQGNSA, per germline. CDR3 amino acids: CASSLWTNSYNEQFF. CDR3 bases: TGTGCCAGCAGCTTATGGACTAACTCCTACAATGAGCAGTTCTTC.

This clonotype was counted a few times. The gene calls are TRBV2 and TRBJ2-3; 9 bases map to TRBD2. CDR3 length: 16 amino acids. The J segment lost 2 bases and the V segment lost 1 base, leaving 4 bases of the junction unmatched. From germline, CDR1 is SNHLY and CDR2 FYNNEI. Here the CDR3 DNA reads TGTGCCAGCAGTGAAGATCGCGGGGGGGACACAGATACGCAGTATTTT. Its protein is CASSEDRGGDTDTQYF.

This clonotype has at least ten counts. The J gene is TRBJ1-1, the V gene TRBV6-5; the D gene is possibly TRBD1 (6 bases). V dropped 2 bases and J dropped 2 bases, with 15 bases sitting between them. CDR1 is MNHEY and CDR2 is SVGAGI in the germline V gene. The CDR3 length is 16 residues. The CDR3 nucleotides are TGTGCCAGCAGTTACGGGCAGGGGCCCCCTAACACTGAAGCTTTCTTT. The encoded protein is CASSYGQGPPNTEAFF.

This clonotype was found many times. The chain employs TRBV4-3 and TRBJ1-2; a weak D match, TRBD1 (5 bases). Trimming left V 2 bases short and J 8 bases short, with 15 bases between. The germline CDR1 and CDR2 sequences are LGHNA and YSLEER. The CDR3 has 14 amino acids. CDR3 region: CASSQNTGTGGYTF. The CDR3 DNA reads TGCGCCAGCAGCCAAAATACCGGGACCGGAGGCTACACCTTC.

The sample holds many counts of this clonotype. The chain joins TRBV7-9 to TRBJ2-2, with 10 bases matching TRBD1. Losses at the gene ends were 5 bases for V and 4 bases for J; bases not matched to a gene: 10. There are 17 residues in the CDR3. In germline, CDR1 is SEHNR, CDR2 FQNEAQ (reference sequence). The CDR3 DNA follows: TGTGCCAGCAGCCACCGAGGACAGGGGGGCCCCACCGGGGAGCTGTTTTTT. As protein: CASSHRGQGGPTGELFF.

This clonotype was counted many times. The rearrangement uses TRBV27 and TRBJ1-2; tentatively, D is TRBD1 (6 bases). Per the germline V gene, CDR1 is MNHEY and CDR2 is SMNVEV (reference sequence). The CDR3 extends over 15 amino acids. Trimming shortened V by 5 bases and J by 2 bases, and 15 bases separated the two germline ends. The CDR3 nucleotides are TGTGCCAGCAGTCCGCGCATCGGACAGAACTATGGCTACACCTTC. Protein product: CASSPRIGQNYGYTF.

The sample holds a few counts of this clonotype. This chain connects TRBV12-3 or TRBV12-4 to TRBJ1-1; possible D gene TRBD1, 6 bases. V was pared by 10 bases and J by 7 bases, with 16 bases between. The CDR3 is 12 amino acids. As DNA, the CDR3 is TGTGCCAACCTAAAACAGGGAAATGAAGCTTTCTTT. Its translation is CANLKQGNEAFF.

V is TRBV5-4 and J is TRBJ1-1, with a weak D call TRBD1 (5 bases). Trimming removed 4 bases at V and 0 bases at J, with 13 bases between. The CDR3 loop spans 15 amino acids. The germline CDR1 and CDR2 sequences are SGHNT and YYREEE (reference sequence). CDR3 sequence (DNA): TGTGCCAGCAGCCCGACGGGACGGATGAACACTGAAGCTTTCTTT. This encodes CASSPTGRMNTEAFF.

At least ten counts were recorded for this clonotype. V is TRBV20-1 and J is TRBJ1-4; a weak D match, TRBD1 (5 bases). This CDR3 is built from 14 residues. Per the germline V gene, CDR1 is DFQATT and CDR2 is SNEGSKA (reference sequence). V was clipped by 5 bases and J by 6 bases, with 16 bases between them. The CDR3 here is CSASRDSADEKLFF. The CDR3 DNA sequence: TGCAGTGCTTCGAGGGACTCAGCGGATGAAAAACTGTTTTTT.

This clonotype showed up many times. CDR3 in amino acids: CASSLVPSGGDNEQFF. The CDR3 DNA is TGTGCCAGCAGCTTGGTTCCTAGCGGGGGAGACAATGAGCAGTTCTTC. This chain uses TRBV5-6 with TRBJ2-1; the match to TRBD2 covers 10 bases. The germline V gene encodes CDR1 SGHDT and CDR2 YYEEEE. V shed 0 bases, J shed 5 bases, and the junction held 5 bases outside the gene matches. The CDR3 length is 16 residues.

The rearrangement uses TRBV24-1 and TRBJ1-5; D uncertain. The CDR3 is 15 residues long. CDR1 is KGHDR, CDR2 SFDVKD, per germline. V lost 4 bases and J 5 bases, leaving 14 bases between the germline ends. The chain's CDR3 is CATSDPLRPDQPQHF. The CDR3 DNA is TGTGCCACCAGTGACCCACTCCGACCGGATCAGCCCCAGCATTTT.

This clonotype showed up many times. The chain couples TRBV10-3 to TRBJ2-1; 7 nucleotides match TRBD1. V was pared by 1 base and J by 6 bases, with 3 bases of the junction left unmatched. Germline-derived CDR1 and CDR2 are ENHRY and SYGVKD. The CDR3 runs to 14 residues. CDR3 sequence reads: CAISEYGQANEQFF. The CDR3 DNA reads TGTGCCATCAGTGAGTATGGACAGGCCAATGAGCAGTTCTTC.

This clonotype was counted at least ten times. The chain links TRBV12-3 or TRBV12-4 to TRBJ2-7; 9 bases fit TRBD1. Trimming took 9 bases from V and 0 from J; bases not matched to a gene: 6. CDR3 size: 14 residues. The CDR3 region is CASQPGQGSYEQYF. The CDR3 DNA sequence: TGTGCCAGTCAACCGGGACAGGGCTCCTACGAGCAGTACTTC.

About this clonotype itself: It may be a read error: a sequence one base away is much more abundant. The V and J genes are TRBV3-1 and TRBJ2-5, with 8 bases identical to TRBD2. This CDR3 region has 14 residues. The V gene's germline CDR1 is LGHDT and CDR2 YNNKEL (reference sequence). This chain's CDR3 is CASSQVAGGENQYF. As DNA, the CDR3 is TGTGCCAGCAGCCAAGTTGCGGGAGGCGAGAACCAGTACTTC.

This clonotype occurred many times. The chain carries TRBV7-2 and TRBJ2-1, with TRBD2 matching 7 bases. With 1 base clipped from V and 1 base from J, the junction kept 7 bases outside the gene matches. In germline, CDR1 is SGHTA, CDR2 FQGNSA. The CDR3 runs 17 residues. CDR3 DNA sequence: TGTGCCAGCAGCTTAGTATCGGCGGGAGTGTCCTACAATGAGCAGTTCTTC. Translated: CASSLVSAGVSYNEQFF.

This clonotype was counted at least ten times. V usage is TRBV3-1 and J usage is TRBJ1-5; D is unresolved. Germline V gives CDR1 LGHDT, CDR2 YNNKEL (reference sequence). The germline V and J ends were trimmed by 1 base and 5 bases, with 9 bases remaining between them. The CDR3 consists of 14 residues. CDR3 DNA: TGTGCCAGCAGCCAAGGGTTCAATTATCAGCCCCAGCATTTT. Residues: CASSQGFNYQPQHF.

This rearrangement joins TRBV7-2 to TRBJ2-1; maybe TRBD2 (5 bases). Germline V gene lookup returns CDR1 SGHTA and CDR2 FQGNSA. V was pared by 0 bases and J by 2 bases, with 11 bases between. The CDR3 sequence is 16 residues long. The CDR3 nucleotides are TGTGCCAGCAGCTTAGCGTACAGCGGACCCTACAATGAGCAGTTCTTC. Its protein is CASSLAYSGPYNEQFF.

The CDR3 sequence: CATRRGQGGELFF. The CDR3 coding sequence is TGTGCGACGCGGAGGGGGCAAGGCGGGGAGCTGTTTTTT. The V gene is TRBV19, the J gene TRBJ2-2; D is possibly TRBD1 (7 bases). The germline V gene encodes CDR1 LNHDA and CDR2 SQIVND (reference sequence). This CDR3 region has 13 residues.

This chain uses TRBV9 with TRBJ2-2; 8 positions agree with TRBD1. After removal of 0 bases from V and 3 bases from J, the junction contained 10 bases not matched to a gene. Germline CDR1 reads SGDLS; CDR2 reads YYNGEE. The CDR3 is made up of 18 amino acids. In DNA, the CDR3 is TGTGCCAGCAGCGTAGGTCGTGGAGGACAGGGATACACCGGGGAGCTGTTTTTT. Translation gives CASSVGRGGQGYTGELFF.

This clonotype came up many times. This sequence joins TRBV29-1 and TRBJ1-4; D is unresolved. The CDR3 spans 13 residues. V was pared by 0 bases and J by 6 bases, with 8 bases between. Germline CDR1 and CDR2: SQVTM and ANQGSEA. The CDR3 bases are TGCAGCGTTGAAGAGCCCCTATATGAAAAACTGTTTTTT. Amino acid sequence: CSVEEPLYEKLFF.

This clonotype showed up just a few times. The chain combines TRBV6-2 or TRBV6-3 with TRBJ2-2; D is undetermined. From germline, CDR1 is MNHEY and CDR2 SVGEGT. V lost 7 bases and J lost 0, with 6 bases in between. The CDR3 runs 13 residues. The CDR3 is CASNSANTGELFF. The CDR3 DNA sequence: TGTGCCAGCAACTCCGCGAACACCGGGGAGCTGTTTTTT.

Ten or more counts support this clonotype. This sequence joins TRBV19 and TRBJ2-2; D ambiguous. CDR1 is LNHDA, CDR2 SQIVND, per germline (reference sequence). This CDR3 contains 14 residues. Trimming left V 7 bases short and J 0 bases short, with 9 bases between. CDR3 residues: CASTYPANTGELFF. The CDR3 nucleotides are TGTGCCAGTACCTACCCCGCGAACACCGGGGAGCTGTTTTTT.